These 9 T cell receptor beta chains were all obtained from the same sample, sequenced in a study of siplizumab effects on memory and regulatory T cells. Method: immunoSEQ multiplex PCR; TCRdb's copy keeps in-frame clones and lacks some. Of over 80,000 clones listed, about 94% were seen once; the top ten hold 1% to 1.5%. Sequencing was done on a sample of non-Treg CD4+ T cells sorted from blood. Source of these receptors: a human donor in good health.

This rearrangement joins TRBV11-2 to TRBJ2-7, with a tentative D call TRBD2 (6 bases). This CDR3 is 15 amino acids long. The V gene lost 4 bases and the J gene lost 6 bases, with 19 bases spanning the gap. Germline CDR1 is SGHAT and CDR2 is FQNNGV. CDR3 DNA: TGTGCCAGCAGCTCGACCCCGGGACTTGCCGGCGAGCAGTACTTC. This codes for CASSSTPGLAGEQYF.

V usage is TRBV19 and J usage is TRBJ2-1; TRBD2 might be the D (5 bases). This CDR3 has 15 residues. Germline V gives CDR1 LNHDA, CDR2 SQIVND (reference sequence). Trimming took off 10 bases at V and 0 bases at J, with 16 bases between the two ends. CDR3 residues: CATAPSTSSYNEQFF. CDR3 DNA sequence: TGTGCCACCGCCCCCAGCACTAGCTCCTACAATGAGCAGTTCTTC.

This clone was detected only a few times. The chain links TRBV7-9 to TRBJ1-1, with no clear D. This CDR3 region has 14 residues. V gave up 0 bases and J gave up 6 bases, with 11 bases separating them. Germline V gene sequence: CDR1 SEHNR, CDR2 FQNEAQ (reference sequence). The CDR3 sequence is CASSLARDYAEAFF. The CDR3 DNA follows: TGTGCCAGCAGCTTAGCTCGGGATTACGCTGAAGCTTTCTTT.

V is TRBV29-1 and J is TRBJ1-5; a weak D match, TRBD1 (5 bases). Trimming took off 7 bases at V and 10 bases at J, with 20 bases between the two ends. Germline-derived CDR1 and CDR2 are SQVTM and ANQGSEA. This CDR3 comprises 13 residues. The CDR3 region has the DNA TGCAGCGCTGGGGAAAAACAGGAGAAACCCCAGCATTTT. Translated, it gives CSAGEKQEKPQHF.

This chain links TRBV28 with TRBJ2-1; the match to TRBD2 covers 14 bases. The CDR3 totals 16 residues. CDR1 and CDR2 (germline): MDHEN, SYDVKM. Losses at the gene ends were 3 bases for V and 9 bases for J; bases not matched to a gene: 7. The DNA for the CDR3 is TGTGCCAGCAGTTTTGTTGGGACTAGCGGGAGCGGTGAGCAGTTCTTC. Its protein product is CASSFVGTSGSGEQFF.

V is TRBV7-7 and J is TRBJ2-2, with unresolved D. The CDR3 has 14 amino acids. Germline values: CDR1 SSHAT, CDR2 FNYEAQ (reference sequence). Trimming removed 5 bases from V and 4 bases from J, with 11 bases in between. The CDR3 nucleotides read TGTGCCAGCAGCACCTCGACCTCCACCGGGGAGCTGTTTTTT. This encodes CASSTSTSTGELFF. The variable domain in full, completed from reference TRBV7-7 and TRBJ2-2, reads GAGVSQSPRYKVTKRGQDVTLRCDPISSHATLYWYQQALGQGPEFLTYFNYEAQPDKSGLPSDRFSAERPEGSISTLTIQRTEQRDSAMYRCASSTSTSTGELFFGEGSRLTVL.

The rearrangement uses TRBV6-5 and TRBJ2-1, with 7 bases aligning to TRBD2. Unmatched junction bases numbered 10, after V lost 5 bases and J lost 12 bases. The length of the CDR3 is 13 residues. Germline V gene lookup returns CDR1 MNHEY and CDR2 SVGAGI. CDR3 nucleotide sequence: TGTGCCAGCAGTAAGGGACTACACCTTGGGCAGTTCTTC. Translating gives CASSKGLHLGQFF.

In its sample, this clone was seen once. The rearrangement joins TRBV2 to TRBJ2-7, with TRBD2 matching over 11 bases. V was clipped by 5 bases and J by 3 bases; unmatched bases: 3. There are 14 residues in the CDR3. Germline assignment: CDR1 SNHLY and CDR2 FYNNEI. The CDR3 DNA reads TGTGCCAGCAGTCGTAGCGGGAGGGACTACGAGCAGTACTTC. Translated: CASSRSGRDYEQYF.

This clone appeared once. This rearrangement joins TRBV5-8 to TRBJ2-2, with 9 bases identical to TRBD1. After removal of 1 base from V and 5 bases from J, the junction contained 9 bases not matched to a gene. Germline values: CDR1 SGHTS, CDR2 YDEGEE. The CDR3 is made up of 17 amino acids. CDR3 in DNA: TGTGCCAGCAGCTTGTACAGGGGGCTCGCGGGGACCGGGGAGCTGTTTTTT. This sequence encodes CASSLYRGLAGTGELFF.